This T cell receptor (beta chain) was recovered during a study of T cell clones after liver transplantation. Germline V gives CDR1 KGHSH, CDR2 LQKENI. Trimming left V 4 bases short and J 4 bases short, with 9 bases between. CDR3 length: 13 residues. Sequencing used immunoSEQ multiplex PCR; TCRdb keeps in-frame clones, though not all of them. Among roughly 80,000 clones listed, about 82% were seen once. This chain connects TRBV18 to TRBJ2-3; D not resolved. The source is a human patient who received a liver transplant. Part of the T cell pool may stem from the graft donor. Source: CD4+ T cells from blood, taken almost 47 months after liver transplant. This chain's CDR3 is CASSRTGPDTQYF. The CDR3 bases are TGTGCCAGCTCACGAACGGGCCCAGATACGCAGTATTTT. Full variable domain (remainder filled in from reference TRBV18 and TRBJ2-3): NAGVMQNPRHLVRRRGQEARLRCSPMKGHSHVYWYRQLPEEGLKFMVYLQKENIIDESGMPKERFSAEFPKEGPSILRIQQVVRGDSAAYFCASSRTGPDTQYFGPGTRLTVL.